Below, one TCR beta chain is given with its context. Its antigen is not identified. PCR employed 60 Vbeta and 13 Jbeta primers. Clones were read by immunoSEQ multiplex PCR, and TCRdb kept only the in-frame ones, dropping some. The sample lists about 110,000 clones; roughly 71% were seen once. Every donor was a healthy person donating bone marrow. The CDR3 runs 13 residues. Trimming shortened V by 6 bases and J by 5 bases, and 12 bases separated the two germline ends. Germline assignment: CDR1 ENHRY and CDR2 SYGVKD. The data were taken from a study of cytomegalovirus exposure and HLA in healthy donors. Overall study findings and caveats: A later analysis associated around 17,000 TCR beta sequences with HLA alleles at a 0.05 false discovery rate. Within a later analysis, the majority of CMV-associated TCR beta chains appeared HLA-restricted. Roughly uniform depth of sequencing across donors was assumed in presence/absence analyses.

V usage is TRBV10-3 and J usage is TRBJ2-3, with a tentative D call TRBD1 (7 bases). This TCR came from a male donor in good health and CMV-seropositive. Sequencing input: PBMCs. The chain's CDR3 is CAISLQGGDTQYF. For the CDR3, the DNA is TGTGCCATCAGCCTCCAGGGGGGAGATACGCAGTATTTT.